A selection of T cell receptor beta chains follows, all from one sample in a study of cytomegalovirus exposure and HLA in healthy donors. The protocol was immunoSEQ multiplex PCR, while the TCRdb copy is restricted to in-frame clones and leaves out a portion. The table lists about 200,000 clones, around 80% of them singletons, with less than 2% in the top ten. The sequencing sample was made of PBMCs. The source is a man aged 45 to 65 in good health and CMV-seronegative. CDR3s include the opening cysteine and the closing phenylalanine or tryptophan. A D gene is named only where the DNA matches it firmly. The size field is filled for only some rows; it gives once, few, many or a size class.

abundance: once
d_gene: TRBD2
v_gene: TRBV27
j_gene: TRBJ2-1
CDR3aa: CASSSGGSSYNEQFF
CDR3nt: TGTGCCAGCAGTAGCGGGGGGAGCTCCTACAATGAGCAGTTCTTC

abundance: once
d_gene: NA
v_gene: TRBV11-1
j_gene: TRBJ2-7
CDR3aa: CASSLDRAHEQYF
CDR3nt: TGTGCCAGCAGCTTAGACAGGGCCCACGAGCAGTACTTC

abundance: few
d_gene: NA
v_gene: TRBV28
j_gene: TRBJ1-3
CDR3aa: CASGDYLLKTGNTIYF
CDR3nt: TGTGCCAGCGGCGACTACCTGCTGAAAACTGGAAACACCATATATTTT

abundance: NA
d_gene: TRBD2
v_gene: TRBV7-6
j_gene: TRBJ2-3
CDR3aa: CASSLGGLLAADTQYF
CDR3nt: TGTGCCAGCAGCTTAGGGGGATTGCTAGCGGCGGATACGCAGTATTTT

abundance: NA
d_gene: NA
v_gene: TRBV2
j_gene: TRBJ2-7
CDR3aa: CASSERLAAYEQYF
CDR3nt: TGTGCCAGCAGTGAGAGGCTAGCCGCCTACGAGCAGTACTTC

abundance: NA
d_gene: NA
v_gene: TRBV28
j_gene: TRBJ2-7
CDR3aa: CASSLSGADEQYF
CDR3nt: TGTGCCAGCAGTTTATCAGGGGCGGACGAGCAGTACTTC

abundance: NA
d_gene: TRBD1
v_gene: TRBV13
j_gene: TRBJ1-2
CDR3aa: CASSRQGLGYYGYTF
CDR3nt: TGTGCCAGCAGCCGACAGGGGCTGGGGTACTATGGCTACACCTTC

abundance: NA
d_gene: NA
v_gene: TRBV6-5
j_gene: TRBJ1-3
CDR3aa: CASSPPVFAGNTIYF
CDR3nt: TGTGCCAGCAGCCCCCCTGTCTTCGCGGGAAACACCATATATTTT

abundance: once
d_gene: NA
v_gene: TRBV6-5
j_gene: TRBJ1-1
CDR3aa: CASSRGQGAFF
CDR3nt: TGTGCCAGCAGCCGCGGGCAAGGAGCTTTCTTT

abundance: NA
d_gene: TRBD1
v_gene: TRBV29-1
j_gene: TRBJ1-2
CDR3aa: CSVSLTGTPHYGYTF
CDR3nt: TGCAGCGTCTCACTGACAGGGACGCCCCACTATGGCTACACCTTC

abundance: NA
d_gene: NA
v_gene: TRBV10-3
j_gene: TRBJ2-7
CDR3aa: CAISRSGSDEQYF
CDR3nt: TGTGCCATCAGTCGGTCCGGGTCCGACGAGCAGTACTTC

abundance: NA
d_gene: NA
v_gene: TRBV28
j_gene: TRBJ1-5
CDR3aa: CASRRYLREGNQPQHF
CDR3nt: TGCGCCAGCAGACGCTACCTCAGGGAAGGCAATCAGCCCCAGCATTTT

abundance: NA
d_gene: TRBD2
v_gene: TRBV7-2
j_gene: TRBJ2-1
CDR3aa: CASSAVAGAVYNEQFF
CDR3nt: TGTGCCAGCAGCGCAGTAGCGGGAGCCGTATACAATGAGCAGTTCTTC

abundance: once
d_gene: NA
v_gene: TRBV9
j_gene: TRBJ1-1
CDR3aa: CASSVVQSMNTEAFF
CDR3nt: TGTGCCAGCAGCGTAGTACAGAGCATGAACACTGAAGCTTTCTTT

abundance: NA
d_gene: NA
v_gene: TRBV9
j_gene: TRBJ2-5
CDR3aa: CASSGREGGETQYF
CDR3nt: TGTGCCAGCAGCGGCCGAGAGGGAGGAGAGACCCAGTACTTC

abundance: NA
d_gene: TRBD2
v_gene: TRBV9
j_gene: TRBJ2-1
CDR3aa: CASSAGGSSYNEQFF
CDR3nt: TGTGCCAGCAGCGCGGGGGGAAGCTCCTACAATGAGCAGTTCTTC

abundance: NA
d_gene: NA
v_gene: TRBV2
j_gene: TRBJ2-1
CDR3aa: CASSSGTEQFF
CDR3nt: TGTGCCAGCAGCTCGGGGACAGAGCAGTTCTTC

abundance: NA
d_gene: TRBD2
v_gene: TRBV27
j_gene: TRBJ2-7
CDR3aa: CASGLTSEREQYF
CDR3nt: TGTGCCAGCGGCCTGACTAGCGAACGCGAGCAGTACTTC

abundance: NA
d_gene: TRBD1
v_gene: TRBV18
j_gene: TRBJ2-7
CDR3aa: CASSPRLRGQGADEQYF
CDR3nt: TGTGCCAGCTCACCACGCTTACGGGGACAGGGGGCTGACGAGCAGTACTTC

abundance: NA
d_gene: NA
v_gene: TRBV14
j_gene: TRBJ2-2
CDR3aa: CASSQSGPGELFF
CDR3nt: TGTGCCAGCAGCCAGTCAGGGCCTGGGGAGCTGTTTTTT

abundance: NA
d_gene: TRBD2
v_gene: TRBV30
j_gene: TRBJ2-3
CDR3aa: CAWGKGTSGTDTQYF
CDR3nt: TGTGCCTGGGGGAAGGGGACTAGCGGCACAGATACGCAGTATTTT

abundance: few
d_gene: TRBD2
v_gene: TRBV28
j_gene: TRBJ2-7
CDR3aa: CASSSRTPGGGEQYF
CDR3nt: TGTGCCAGCAGTTCCCGTACTCCTGGCGGGGGCGAGCAGTACTTC

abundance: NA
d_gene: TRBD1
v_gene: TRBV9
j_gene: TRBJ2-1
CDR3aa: CASSGGRGYNEQFF
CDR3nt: TGTGCCAGCAGCGGGGGCAGGGGGTACAATGAGCAGTTCTTC

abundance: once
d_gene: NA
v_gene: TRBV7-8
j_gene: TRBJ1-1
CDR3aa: CASSLGRANTEAFF
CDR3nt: TGTGCCAGCAGCTTAGGGAGAGCGAACACTGAAGCTTTCTTT

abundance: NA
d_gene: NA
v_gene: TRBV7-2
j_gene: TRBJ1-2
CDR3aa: CASSLRSSAEGYTF
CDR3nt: TGTGCCAGCAGCCTCAGGTCGTCGGCAGAGGGCTACACCTTC

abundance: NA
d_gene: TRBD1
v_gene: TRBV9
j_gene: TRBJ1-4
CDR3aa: CASSPTGGPFWTEKLFF
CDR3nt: TGTGCCAGCAGCCCGACAGGGGGCCCCTTTTGGACTGAAAAACTGTTTTTT

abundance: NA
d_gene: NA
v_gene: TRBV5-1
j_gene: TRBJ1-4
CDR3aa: CASSLQGFNEKLFF
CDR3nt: TGCGCCAGCAGCCTCCAGGGGTTTAATGAAAAACTGTTTTTT

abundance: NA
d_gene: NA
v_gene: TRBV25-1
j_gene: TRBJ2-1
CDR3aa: CASSASGARVNEQFF
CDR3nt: TGTGCCAGCAGTGCTTCAGGGGCACGGGTCAATGAGCAGTTCTTC

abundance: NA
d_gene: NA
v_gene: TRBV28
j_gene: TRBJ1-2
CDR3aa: CASRLLQGSKDRYTF
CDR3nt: TGTGCCAGCAGATTACTACAGGGTTCTAAAGATCGCTACACCTTC

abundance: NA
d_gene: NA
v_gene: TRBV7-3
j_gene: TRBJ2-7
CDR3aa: CASSLAPGYEQYF
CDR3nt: TGTGCCAGCAGCTTAGCTCCCGGCTACGAGCAGTACTTC

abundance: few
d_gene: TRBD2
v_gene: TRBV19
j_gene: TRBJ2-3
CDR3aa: CASSIDTSGSQYF
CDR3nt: TGTGCCAGTAGTATAGACACTAGCGGGAGTCAGTATTTT

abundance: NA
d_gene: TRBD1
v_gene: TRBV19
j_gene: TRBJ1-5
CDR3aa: CASSQSVGQGPGQPQHF
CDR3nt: TGTGCCAGTAGTCAATCCGTTGGACAGGGCCCTGGACAGCCCCAGCATTTT

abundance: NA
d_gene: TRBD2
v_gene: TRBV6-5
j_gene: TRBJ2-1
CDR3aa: CASSYSAGTSNEQFF
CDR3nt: TGTGCCAGCAGTTACTCAGCGGGGACTAGCAATGAGCAGTTCTTC